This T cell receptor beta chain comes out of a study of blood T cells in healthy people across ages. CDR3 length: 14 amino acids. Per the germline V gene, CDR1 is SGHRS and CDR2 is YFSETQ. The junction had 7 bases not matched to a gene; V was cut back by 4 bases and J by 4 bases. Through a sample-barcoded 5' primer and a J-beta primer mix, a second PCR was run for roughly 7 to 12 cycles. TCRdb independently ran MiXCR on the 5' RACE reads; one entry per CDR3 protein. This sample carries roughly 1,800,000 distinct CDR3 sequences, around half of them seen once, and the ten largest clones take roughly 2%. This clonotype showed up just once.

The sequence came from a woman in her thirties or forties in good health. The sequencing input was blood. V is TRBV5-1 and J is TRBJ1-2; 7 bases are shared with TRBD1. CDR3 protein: CASSLDRSLYGYTF. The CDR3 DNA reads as TGCGCCAGCAGCCTGGACAGGTCTCTCTATGGCTACACCTTC.